A selection of T cell receptor beta chains follows, all from one sample in a study of blood T cell repertoires in COVID-19. Produced via immunoSEQ multiplex PCR; TCRdb's table is partial and in-frame only. The sample lists over 80,000 clones, approximately 86% occurring once. Sequencing was performed on peripheral blood. The receptors here all came from a middle-aged man with acute or convalescent COVID-19. Each CDR3 is given with its conserved first and last residue. Fields, in order: CDR3 DNA, CDR3 protein, D gene, clone size, J gene, V gene. A D gene is named only where the DNA matches it firmly. Size values are once, few and many counts, or a class for expanded clones, and some rows have none.

TGTGCCATCAGTGAGGAAGGGACTACTATCTACGAGCAGTACTTC	CAISEEGTTIYEQYF	TRBD2	NA	TRBJ2-7	TRBV10-3
TGCGCCAGCAGTGAGTCCGGCTACGAGCAGTACTTC	CASSESGYEQYF	NA	NA	TRBJ2-7	TRBV10-1
TGTGCCAGCAGCTTAGGACAGGGGGATTATGGCTACACCTTC	CASSLGQGDYGYTF	TRBD1	NA	TRBJ1-2	TRBV7-9
TGTGCCAGCAGCTTACGACAGAACACTAACTATGGCTACACCTTC	CASSLRQNTNYGYTF	NA	NA	TRBJ1-2	TRBV11-2
TGTGCCAGCTCACCGACATGGGCACGCACTGAAGCTTTCTTT	CASSPTWARTEAFF	NA	NA	TRBJ1-1	TRBV18
TGTGCCAGTAGTATGGTGCGGACAGGGAGCGGTAATGGCTACACCTTC	CASSMVRTGSGNGYTF	TRBD1	NA	TRBJ1-2	TRBV19
TGTGCCAGCAGTACTAGCGGGAGCTTAGCCTACGAGCAGTACTTC	CASSTSGSLAYEQYF	TRBD2	NA	TRBJ2-7	TRBV6-5
TGTGCCAGCTCACTTACCTTCGGGACTCCCGGGGAGCTGTTTTTT	CASSLTFGTPGELFF	NA	NA	TRBJ2-2	TRBV18
TGCAGCGTTGCCCGGCGGGGGGGCCGAAAAAACTATGGCTACACCTTC	CSVARRGGRKNYGYTF	NA	NA	TRBJ1-2	TRBV29-1
TGTGCCAGCAAACAGGTGAACACCGGGGAGCTGTTTTTT	CASKQVNTGELFF	NA	NA	TRBJ2-2	TRBV28
TGTGCCAGCAGTTCCAGGGATGCCTACGAGCAGTACTTC	CASSSRDAYEQYF	NA	NA	TRBJ2-7	TRBV27
TGTGCCAGCAGCCAAAACGGACAGGGGCAAAGGGGAGATGAGCAGTTCTTC	CASSQNGQGQRGDEQFF	TRBD1	NA	TRBJ2-1	TRBV3-1/TRBV3-2
TGTGCCAGCAGCCCTGGACAGAGCTCTGGAAACACCATATATTTT	CASSPGQSSGNTIYF	NA	NA	TRBJ1-3	TRBV7-4
TGCGCCAGCAGCGGTGGTAGCGGGACCATAAGCACAGATACGCAGTATTTT	CASSGGSGTISTDTQYF	TRBD2	NA	TRBJ2-3	TRBV5-1
TGCGCCAGCAGTGATCCTCGACAGGGTACAGCTTTCTTT	CASSDPRQGTAFF	TRBD1	NA	TRBJ1-1	TRBV10-2
TGTGCCAGCTCACCGTTCGCCCAGCGGGAGGGCCTAGGGTACGAGCAGTACTTC	CASSPFAQREGLGYEQYF	TRBD2	NA	TRBJ2-7	TRBV18
TGTGCCAGTTTAGCCTACAATGAGCAGTTCTTC	CASLAYNEQFF	NA	NA	TRBJ2-1	TRBV30
TGTGCCAGCAGCAAAGAGGGGCTAGCGGGAGATGAAGATACGCAGTATTTT	CASSKEGLAGDEDTQYF	NA	NA	TRBJ2-3	TRBV21-1
TGTGCCAGCAGCTTGCGAGGGAATAATTCACCCCTCCACTTT	CASSLRGNNSPLHF	NA	once	TRBJ1-6	TRBV5-8
TGCAGCGTTGAGCCTTCGGGCACAGATACGCAGTATTTT	CSVEPSGTDTQYF	NA	NA	TRBJ2-3	TRBV29-1
TGCGCCAGCAGCCCGGGGACTAGCGGTTCCTACGAGCAGTACTTC	CASSPGTSGSYEQYF	TRBD2	NA	TRBJ2-7	TRBV4-1
TGTGCCAGCACTCTCGGAGGCAGGGGGAGGCAAGAGACCCAGTACTTC	CASTLGGRGRQETQYF	NA	NA	TRBJ2-5	TRBV6-6
TGTGCCAGTACCCCTTTCATATTAGTGGCTAGCGGGAGGAACACCGGGGAGCTGTTTTTT	CASTPFILVASGRNTGELFF	TRBD2	NA	TRBJ2-2	TRBV19